These T cell receptor beta chains were read from a single sample in a study of blood T cell repertoires in COVID-19. Produced via immunoSEQ multiplex PCR; TCRdb's table is partial and in-frame only. The sample contains approximately 80,000 clones, approximately 79% of which appear only once. The source material was peripheral blood. Source of these receptors: a man aged 70-80 years with active or convalescent COVID-19. Both conserved end residues are part of each CDR3. A D gene is named only where the DNA matches it firmly. Clone size appears in some rows only: once, few, many, or a class for an expanded clone.

D: NA; size: NA; V: TRBV29-1; J: TRBJ1-2; DNA: TGCAGCGTTGCGTGGGGAGGTTATGGCTACACCTTC; CDR3: CSVAWGGYGYTF
D: NA; size: NA; V: TRBV12-5; J: TRBJ2-3; DNA: TGTGCTAGTGGTTTGGTACAGTTAGATACGCAGTATTTT; CDR3: CASGLVQLDTQYF
D: TRBD1; size: NA; V: TRBV29-1; J: TRBJ1-2; DNA: TGCAGCGTTGGAGACTGGATTAGTGACAGGGGGCAAGGCTACACCTTC; CDR3: CSVGDWISDRGQGYTF
D: TRBD2; size: NA; V: TRBV6-1; J: TRBJ2-3; DNA: TGTGCCAGCAGTGAGAAGCGGGGTTCCACAGATACGCAGTATTTT; CDR3: CASSEKRGSTDTQYF
D: NA; size: NA; V: TRBV2; J: TRBJ2-7; DNA: TGTGCCAGCGTGCGCTCCTACGAGCAGTACTTC; CDR3: CASVRSYEQYF
D: NA; size: few; V: TRBV19; J: TRBJ2-2; DNA: TGTGCCAGTAGTATAGCCAGCGGGGAGCTGTTTTTT; CDR3: CASSIASGELFF
D: NA; size: NA; V: TRBV14; J: TRBJ2-5; DNA: TGTGCCAGCAGCCAACAGAGCGAACCCAAGACCCAGTACTTC; CDR3: CASSQQSEPKTQYF
D: TRBD2; size: NA; V: TRBV7-9; J: TRBJ2-5; DNA: TGTGCCAGTAATAGCGGGAATGGGGAAAGTGTCGACCAAGAGACCCAGTACTTC; CDR3: CASNSGNGESVDQETQYF
D: NA; size: NA; V: TRBV30; J: TRBJ1-4; DNA: TGTGCCTGGAGTTCACCCGCAGGGTTTAATGAAAAACTGTTTTTT; CDR3: CAWSSPAGFNEKLFF
D: NA; size: NA; V: TRBV7-2; J: TRBJ2-2; DNA: TGTGCCAGCAGCACCCGGGGCACCGGGGAGCTGTTTTTT; CDR3: CASSTRGTGELFF
D: TRBD1; size: NA; V: TRBV27; J: TRBJ2-1; DNA: TGTGCCAGCAGCCCCAGGGGGCTAGCGTTGAATGAGCAGTTCTTC; CDR3: CASSPRGLALNEQFF
D: TRBD1; size: few; V: TRBV7-2; J: TRBJ2-7; DNA: TGTGCCAGCAGCTTGACAGGGAAGCAGTACTTC; CDR3: CASSLTGKQYF
D: NA; size: few; V: TRBV28; J: TRBJ1-5; DNA: TGTGCCAGCAGACCTCCGGTGGATCAGCCCCAGCATTTT; CDR3: CASRPPVDQPQHF
D: NA; size: NA; V: TRBV11-2; J: TRBJ1-3; DNA: TGTGCCAGCAGCTTAAAGGGGTATGGAAACACCATATATTTT; CDR3: CASSLKGYGNTIYF
D: NA; size: few; V: TRBV11-2; J: TRBJ1-6; DNA: TGTGCCAGCAGCTTAGATCGGGAAAAAGCCCTCCACTTT; CDR3: CASSLDREKALHF
D: NA; size: NA; V: TRBV7-3; J: TRBJ2-1; DNA: TGTGCCAGCAGCTTAGCAGTTGACAATGAGCAGTTCTTC; CDR3: CASSLAVDNEQFF
D: NA; size: NA; V: TRBV3-1/TRBV3-2; J: TRBJ2-7; DNA: TGTGCCAGCAGCCTTGGACACTACGAGCAGTACTTC; CDR3: CASSLGHYEQYF
D: TRBD1; size: NA; V: TRBV6-5; J: TRBJ1-4; DNA: TGTGCCAGCAGTTACAGGGGGCCTAGGGGTAATGAAAAACTGTTTTTT; CDR3: CASSYRGPRGNEKLFF
D: NA; size: NA; V: TRBV12-3/TRBV12-4; J: TRBJ1-2; DNA: TGTGCCAGCAGTATCGAGGGTGGCGGCTACACCTTC; CDR3: CASSIEGGGYTF
D: TRBD2; size: NA; V: TRBV5-4; J: TRBJ2-1; DNA: TGTGCCAGCAGCAGTCGACTAGCGGGGGACAATGAGCAGTTCTTC; CDR3: CASSSRLAGDNEQFF
D: TRBD1; size: NA; V: TRBV28; J: TRBJ2-1; DNA: TGTGCCAGCAGTTTAAATCCCGGGACAGGGTTCTTC; CDR3: CASSLNPGTGFF
D: TRBD1; size: NA; V: TRBV11-3; J: TRBJ1-3; DNA: TGTGCCAGCAGCGCGGACAGGGGGCCCGGAAACACCATATATTTT; CDR3: CASSADRGPGNTIYF
D: TRBD2; size: NA; V: TRBV3-1/TRBV3-2; J: TRBJ2-5; DNA: TGTGCCAGCAGCCAATGGGCGGGGGGGCAGGAGACCCAGTACTTC; CDR3: CASSQWAGGQETQYF
D: NA; size: NA; V: TRBV28; J: TRBJ1-1; DNA: TGTGCCAGCAGTGATATACAGGGATCCACTGAAGCTTTCTTT; CDR3: CASSDIQGSTEAFF
D: NA; size: many; V: TRBV7-9; J: TRBJ1-4; DNA: TGTGCCAGCAGCTTGGGGGGGTCAACTAATGAAAAACTGTTTTTT; CDR3: CASSLGGSTNEKLFF
D: NA; size: NA; V: TRBV29-1; J: TRBJ1-5; DNA: TGCAGCGTGCAAGGGGGAAGAGGCAATCAGCCCCAGCATTTT; CDR3: CSVQGGRGNQPQHF
D: TRBD1; size: NA; V: TRBV28; J: TRBJ1-5; DNA: TGTGCCAGCAGTTTCCACCTGACAGGGTTCAATCAGCCCCAGCATTTT; CDR3: CASSFHLTGFNQPQHF
D: NA; size: NA; V: TRBV12-1; J: TRBJ1-3; DNA: TGTGCCAGCAGCTTTCGACAGGGGAAGGGCTCTGGAAACACCATATATTTT; CDR3: CASSFRQGKGSGNTIYF
D: NA; size: NA; V: TRBV6-5; J: TRBJ1-5; DNA: TGTGCCAGCACAGGGGACCCTTTGGGCAATCAGCCCCAGCATTTT; CDR3: CASTGDPLGNQPQHF
D: NA; size: NA; V: TRBV10-3; J: TRBJ1-1; DNA: TGTGCCATCAGTGCGGCGCAGGGCACTGAAGCTTTCTTT; CDR3: CAISAAQGTEAFF
D: NA; size: NA; V: TRBV5-4; J: TRBJ1-4; DNA: TGTGCCAGCAGCTTGGCATCCAGAGAGGGTGAAAAACTGTTTTTT; CDR3: CASSLASREGEKLFF
D: NA; size: NA; V: TRBV4-1; J: TRBJ1-2; DNA: TGCGCCAGCAGCTCCCAGGACGGGACTTATGGCTACACCTTC; CDR3: CASSSQDGTYGYTF
D: TRBD2; size: NA; V: TRBV5-1; J: TRBJ2-1; DNA: TGCGCCAGTTTACCGGGGGGGCCGCGCAATGAGCAGTTCTTC; CDR3: CASLPGGPRNEQFF
D: TRBD2; size: NA; V: TRBV28; J: TRBJ2-7; DNA: TGTGCCAGCAGGGGGGACATAGCGGGGCGCTCCTACGAGCAGTACTTC; CDR3: CASRGDIAGRSYEQYF
D: NA; size: NA; V: TRBV7-9; J: TRBJ1-2; DNA: TGTGCCAGCAGCCCCACGGACAGACCTAACTATGGCTACACCTTC; CDR3: CASSPTDRPNYGYTF
D: TRBD1; size: NA; V: TRBV15; J: TRBJ2-3; DNA: TGTGCCACCAGCAGACACAGGGGTAGGAGCACAGATACGCAGTATTTT; CDR3: CATSRHRGRSTDTQYF
D: TRBD1; size: NA; V: TRBV2; J: TRBJ1-2; DNA: TGTGCCAGCCAGGGGGTTAACTATGGCTACACCTTC; CDR3: CASQGVNYGYTF
D: TRBD2; size: NA; V: TRBV7-9; J: TRBJ2-5; DNA: TGTGCCAGCAGATCCTCTGCGGCTAGCGGGAGATCACGGGAGACCCAGTACTTC; CDR3: CASRSSAASGRSRETQYF
D: NA; size: NA; V: TRBV21-1; J: TRBJ1-5; DNA: TGTGCCACAACCCCGGGACTAAGAGGTGAAAGCAATCAGCCCCAGCATTTT; CDR3: CATTPGLRGESNQPQHF
D: TRBD1; size: NA; V: TRBV7-9; J: TRBJ2-1; DNA: TGTGCCAGCAGCACCGGGACAGGGAGCTGGAATGAGCAGTTCTTC; CDR3: CASSTGTGSWNEQFF
D: TRBD1; size: NA; V: TRBV9; J: TRBJ1-4; DNA: TGTGCCAGCAGCGTAGGGGCAGGGGGAGGTGAAAAACTGTTTTTT; CDR3: CASSVGAGGGEKLFF
D: TRBD2; size: NA; V: TRBV5-6; J: TRBJ2-1; DNA: TGTGCCAGCAGTTTGCAGCGGGGGGTTGTTGAGCAGTTCTTC; CDR3: CASSLQRGVVEQFF
D: NA; size: NA; V: TRBV6-5; J: TRBJ1-5; DNA: TGTGCCAGCAGTTCTCGGTTTGGAGCCCAGCATTTT; CDR3: CASSSRFGAQHF
D: TRBD1; size: NA; V: TRBV24-1; J: TRBJ1-4; DNA: TGTGCCACCAGTGAAGAGACAGGGAGTAGGGAAAAACTGTTTTTT; CDR3: CATSEETGSREKLFF
D: NA; size: NA; V: TRBV7-9; J: TRBJ2-7; DNA: TGTGCCAGCAGCGCCGGACAGACCTACGAGCAGTACTTC; CDR3: CASSAGQTYEQYF
D: TRBD2; size: NA; V: TRBV7-9; J: TRBJ2-7; DNA: TGTGCCAGCAGGGGACTAGCGGGGACCGAGCAGTACTTC; CDR3: CASRGLAGTEQYF
D: TRBD1; size: NA; V: TRBV11-2; J: TRBJ1-1; DNA: TGTGCCAGCAGCTTAGATCTCGGGGCCTTGGGACAGACGAACACTGAAGCTTTCTTT; CDR3: CASSLDLGALGQTNTEAFF
D: NA; size: NA; V: TRBV28; J: TRBJ2-5; DNA: TGTGCCAGCAGCACCTTAGGGGGGGATAAAGAGACCCAGTACTTC; CDR3: CASSTLGGDKETQYF
D: NA; size: NA; V: TRBV28; J: TRBJ2-5; DNA: TGTGCCAGCAGACCATTAACTAGTGGGATTCAAGAGACCCAGTACTTC; CDR3: CASRPLTSGIQETQYF
D: NA; size: once; V: TRBV11-2; J: TRBJ1-4; DNA: TGTGCCAGCAGCTTCAGGGGTACGAATGAAAAACTGTTTTTT; CDR3: CASSFRGTNEKLFF
D: NA; size: NA; V: TRBV4-1; J: TRBJ1-4; DNA: TGCGCCAGCAGCCAAGGGGGGCATAATGAAAAACTGTTTTTT; CDR3: CASSQGGHNEKLFF
D: TRBD1; size: NA; V: TRBV6-5; J: TRBJ2-2; DNA: TGTGCCAGCAGGGAGGGGACAGGGAACACCGGGGAGCTGTTTTTT; CDR3: CASREGTGNTGELFF
D: NA; size: once; V: TRBV5-4; J: TRBJ1-4; DNA: TGTGCCAGCAGCCTTGGGGGGGCTAATGAAAAACTGTTTTTT; CDR3: CASSLGGANEKLFF
D: NA; size: NA; V: TRBV27; J: TRBJ2-2; DNA: TGTGCCAGCGGCGTATCAGGAAACACCGGGGAGCTGTTTTTT; CDR3: CASGVSGNTGELFF
D: NA; size: NA; V: TRBV29-1; J: TRBJ2-5; DNA: TGCAGCGTTGGGGAGTTGGAGACCCAGTACTTC; CDR3: CSVGELETQYF
D: TRBD1; size: NA; V: TRBV7-9; J: TRBJ2-2; DNA: TGTGCCAGCAGCTTAGACAGGGGCGGGGAGCTGTTTTTT; CDR3: CASSLDRGGELFF
D: TRBD1; size: NA; V: TRBV30; J: TRBJ1-2; DNA: TGTGCCTGGAGCGATGGGACAGTCGACCTCTATGGCTACACCTTC; CDR3: CAWSDGTVDLYGYTF
D: TRBD2; size: NA; V: TRBV6-5; J: TRBJ2-1; DNA: TGTGCCAGCACCGCGGGGGACTACAATGAGCAGTTCTTC; CDR3: CASTAGDYNEQFF
D: TRBD1; size: NA; V: TRBV5-1; J: TRBJ2-2; DNA: TGCGCCAGCAGCTTGATGGGACAGGGGAACACCGGGGAGCTGTTTTTT; CDR3: CASSLMGQGNTGELFF